Listed below are T cell receptor beta chains from one sample, sequenced in a study of T cell responses to AZD1222 COVID-19 vaccine. Clones were read by immunoSEQ multiplex PCR, and TCRdb kept only the in-frame ones, dropping some. There are about 120,000 clones in the sample; around nine tenths occur only once, and about 3.7% lies in the top ten. Sample: peripheral blood, taken on day 0 of AZD1222 vaccination. Receptors originate from an adult in good health. Each CDR3 is given with its conserved first and last residue.

len | j_gene | v_gene | CDR3aa
19 | TRBJ2-7 | TRBV11-2 | CASSTGLAGATVSSAEQYF
16 | TRBJ2-2 | TRBV7-6 | CASSFRNRANTGELFF
15 | TRBJ1-1 | TRBV5-1 | CASSLVSGSNTEAFF
15 | TRBJ2-7 | TRBV7-6 | CASSLDRGLIYEQYF
17 | TRBJ1-5 | TRBV4-1 | CASSHPGQGSGNQPQHF
14 | TRBJ1-1 | TRBV19 | CASSIAAANTEAFF
13 | TRBJ2-7 | TRBV6-5 | CASLAGGPYEQYF
15 | TRBJ1-2 | TRBV20-1 | CSASKQGAGTGGYTF
14 | TRBJ1-5 | TRBV6-2/TRBV6-3 | CASSRDSSYQPQHF
17 | TRBJ2-3 | TRBV23-1 | CASSQSPQGRITDTQYF
14 | TRBJ2-2 | TRBV5-1 | CASSLGTGGGELFF
13 | TRBJ1-1 | TRBV12-3/TRBV12-4 | CASSRTGNTEAFF
18 | TRBJ2-2 | TRBV7-6 | CASSLAGVAGGRTGELFF
17 | TRBJ1-3 | TRBV5-1 | CASSVDGILISGNTIYF
16 | TRBJ2-5 | TRBV27 | CASSLYRDRDSETQYF
17 | TRBJ1-5 | TRBV27 | CASSQNNPGVYNQPQHF
13 | TRBJ2-1 | TRBV7-9 | CASSLGGDPKQFF
12 | TRBJ2-7 | TRBV27 | CASSSGHYEQYF
11 | TRBJ2-1 | TRBV10-3 | CAIGRGNEQFF
15 | TRBJ1-1 | TRBV5-4 | CASSLVGRLNTEAFF
15 | TRBJ1-5 | TRBV5-6 | CASEFTGNDNQPQHF
15 | TRBJ2-3 | TRBV14 | CASSQDLDRGNTQYF